This passage covers 18 T cell receptor beta chains from one sample sequenced in a study of monozygotic twins with inflammatory bowel disease (dated by TCRdb to between 2018 and 2021). Receptor amplification or capture employed 5' RACE. TCRdb lists the instrument as Illumina HiSeq 2500. Once TCRdb had reprocessed the reads, it stored one entry per CDR3 protein sequence and supplied no DNA. This sample's table lists 210,000 or so distinct CDR3 sequences. The ten biggest clones cover roughly 8% of the sample. What was sequenced was blood. The source of these receptors is a human donor with ulcerative colitis or Crohn's disease, or a healthy co-twin of an affected twin (not recorded which).

The chain carries TRBV4-2 and TRBJ2-5; TCRdb returns TRBD2, unconfirmable since there is no DNA. Germline V CDR1 and CDR2: LGHNA, YNFKEQ. The CDR3 runs 19 residues. The chain's CDR3 is CASSQGDSWSRALQETQYF.

This rearrangement joins TRBV7-9 to TRBJ2-6; TCRdb outputs TRBD1, but without DNA this stays unchecked. Looked up from germline, CDR1 is SEHNR and CDR2 is FQNEAQ (reference sequence). The CDR3 sequence is 15 residues long. This CDR3 is CASSLVTGGANVLTF.

This chain links TRBV4-1 with TRBJ2-1; TCRdb names TRBD2, which stays unverified in the absence of DNA. This CDR3 is built from 16 residues. In germline, CDR1 is MGHRA, CDR2 YSYEKL. CDR3 sequence: CASSQVGAGGPVEQFF.

The chain employs TRBV5-1 and TRBJ1-1; TCRdb lists TRBD1, though no DNA is available to test this call. Germline V gene data show CDR1 as SGHRS and CDR2 as YFSETQ. This CDR3 region has 15 residues. The CDR3: CASSLYSGTGEEAFF.

The rearrangement uses TRBV19 and TRBJ2-1; the TCRdb call, TRBD2, lacks DNA for checking. The CDR3 runs 15 residues. Germline-derived CDR1 and CDR2 are LNHDA and SQIVND (reference sequence). This CDR3 reads CASTLAGGRSNEQFF.

The chain recombines TRBV5-1 with TRBJ1-2. CDR1 is SGHRS and CDR2 is YFSETQ in the germline V gene. The CDR3 runs 15 residues. CDR3 region: CASSATGAGGYGYTF. Variable domain in full (rest from reference TRBV5-1 and TRBJ1-2): KAGVTQTPRYLIKTRGQQVTLSCSPISGHRSVSWYQQTPGQGLQFLFEYFSETQRNKGNFPGRFSGRQFSNSRSEMNVSTLELGDSALYLCASSATGAGGYGYTFGSGTRLTVV.

This chain joins TRBV6-2 or TRBV6-3 and TRBJ2-7; the TCRdb call, TRBD2, lacks DNA for checking. The CDR3 has 17 amino acids. CDR1 is MNHEY and CDR2 is SVGEGT in the germline V gene. This CDR3 is CASSTTSLAVGSYEQYF.

The chain is built from TRBV6-2 or TRBV6-3 and TRBJ2-7; TCRdb names TRBD1, which stays unverified in the absence of DNA. Looked up from germline, CDR1 is MNHEY and CDR2 is SVGEGT. The CDR3 length is 15 residues. CDR3 sequence reads: CASSPPLSGTYEQYF.

The chain couples TRBV20-1 to TRBJ2-1; TCRdb reports TRBD2, a call that lacks DNA to check it against. The CDR3 loop spans 15 amino acids. Germline CDR1 and CDR2: DFQATT and SNEGSKA (reference sequence). The CDR3 region is CTAPTLRGSYNEQFF.

The V and J genes are TRBV3-1 and TRBJ1-4; TCRdb's D call of TRBD1 is untestable without DNA. This CDR3 spans 15 amino acids. The germline V gene has CDR1 LGHDT and CDR2 YNNKEL (reference sequence). The CDR3 sequence is CASSPKDRVHEKLFF.

CDR3: CSAQAPYEQYF. This sequence joins TRBV20-1 and TRBJ2-7. Germline V gene data show CDR1 as DFQATT and CDR2 as SNEGSKA (reference sequence). The CDR3 extends over 11 amino acids.

V is TRBV29-1 and J is TRBJ2-3; without DNA, the TCRdb call of TRBD1 cannot be checked. This CDR3 has 17 residues. Per germline, CDR1 SQVTM and CDR2 ANQGSEA. The CDR3: CSVGPGNRFGRTDTQYF.

The rearrangement joins TRBV7-2 to TRBJ2-6. Germline CDR1 is SGHTA and CDR2 is FQGNSA. This CDR3 contains 12 residues. The CDR3 loop is CASSEGANVLTF.

The chain has TRBV20-1 and TRBJ2-3; without DNA, the TCRdb call of TRBD2 cannot be checked. There are 17 residues in the CDR3. Germline CDR1 DFQATT, CDR2 SNEGSKA (reference sequence). CDR3 residues: CSARVPFASQGSDTQYF.

The chain recombines TRBV7-8 with TRBJ2-7; the TCRdb call, TRBD1, lacks DNA for checking. Germline V CDR1 and CDR2: SGHVS, FQNEAQ. This CDR3 contains 16 residues. The CDR3 loop is CASSLGGAVISYEQYF.

The J gene is TRBJ2-6, the V gene TRBV20-1; TCRdb picks TRBD1, but there is no DNA to check that call. The V gene's germline CDR1 is DFQATT and CDR2 SNEGSKA (reference sequence). The CDR3 contains 16 residues. CDR3 loop: CSALWTGEAGANVLTF.

V and J are TRBV11-2 and TRBJ2-1; the TRBD1 assignment by TCRdb is unverifiable without DNA. The germline gives CDR1 SGHAT, CDR2 FQNNGV. CDR3 length equals 13 residues. CDR3: CASSLGRGTKQFF.

This chain uses TRBV27 with TRBJ1-1; the D gene TCRdb calls, TRBD1, cannot be checked with no DNA. This CDR3 comprises 14 residues. CDR1 and CDR2 (germline): MNHEY, SMNVEV (reference sequence). The CDR3 sequence: CASRPGQPNTEAFF.